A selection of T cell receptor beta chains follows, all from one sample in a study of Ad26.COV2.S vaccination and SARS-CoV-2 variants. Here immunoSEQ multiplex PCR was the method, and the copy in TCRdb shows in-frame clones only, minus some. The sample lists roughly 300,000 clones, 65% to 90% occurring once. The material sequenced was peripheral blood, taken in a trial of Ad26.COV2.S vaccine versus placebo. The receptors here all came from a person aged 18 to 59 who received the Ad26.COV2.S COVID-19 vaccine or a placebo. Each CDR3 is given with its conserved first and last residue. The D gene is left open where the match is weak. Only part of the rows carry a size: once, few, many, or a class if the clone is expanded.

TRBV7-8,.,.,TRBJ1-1,CASSRGSMNTEAFF,TGTGCCAGCAGCCGAGGGAGCATGAACACTGAAGCTTTCTTT
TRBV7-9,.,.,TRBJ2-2,CASSRFERSRDTGELFF,TGTGCCAGCAGCAGATTCGAAAGAAGCAGGGACACCGGGGAGCTGTTTTTT
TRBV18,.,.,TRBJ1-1,CASSPLAAGDTEAFF,TGTGCCAGCTCACCATTGGCCGCAGGGGACACTGAAGCTTTCTTT
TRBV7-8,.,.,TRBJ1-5,CASSPFPPRGPESPNQPQHF,TGTGCCAGCAGCCCCTTCCCTCCGCGGGGCCCAGAGTCGCCAAATCAGCCCCAGCATTTT
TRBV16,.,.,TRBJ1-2,CASSQSGSGNLYGYTF,TGTGCCAGCAGCCAATCTGGTTCTGGCAATCTCTATGGCTACACCTTC
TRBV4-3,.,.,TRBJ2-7,CASSQDGFTGRYVF,TGCGCCAGCAGCCAAGATGGATTTACGGGACGGTACGTCTTC
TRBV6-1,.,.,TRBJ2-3,CASSEARTGAGTDTQYF,TGTGCCAGCAGTGAAGCGAGGACGGGAGCAGGCACAGATACGCAGTATTTT
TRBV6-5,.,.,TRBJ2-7,CASRGAGGTYEQYF,TGTGCCAGCCGCGGGGCAGGGGGGACCTACGAGCAGTACTTC
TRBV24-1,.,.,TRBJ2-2,CATSGNQGYGELFF,TGTGCCACCAGTGGTAACCAGGGTTACGGGGAGCTGTTTTTT
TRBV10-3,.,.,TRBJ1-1,CAISESIRENTEAFF,TGTGCCATCAGTGAGTCGATCCGCGAGAACACTGAAGCTTTCTTT
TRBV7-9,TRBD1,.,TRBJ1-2,CASSPRDRPNYGYTF,TGTGCCAGCAGCCCCCGGGACAGACCTAACTATGGCTACACCTTC
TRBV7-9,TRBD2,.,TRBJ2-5,CASSRSGPAEETQYF,TGTGCCAGCAGCCGTAGCGGGCCCGCCGAAGAGACCCAGTACTTC
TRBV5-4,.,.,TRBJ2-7,CASSLQGGGPYEQYF,TGTGCCAGCAGCTTGCAGGGGGGAGGCCCCTACGAGCAGTACTTC
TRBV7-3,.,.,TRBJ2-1,CASSLGPGGYEQFF,TGTGCCAGCAGCTTGGGCCCAGGGGGGTATGAGCAGTTCTTC
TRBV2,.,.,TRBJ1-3,CASSETAGSGNTIYF,TGTGCCAGCAGTGAAACGGCAGGCTCTGGAAACACCATATATTTT
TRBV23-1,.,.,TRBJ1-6,CASSPVPTDYNSPLHF,TGCGCCAGCAGTCCCGTCCCCACAGATTATAATTCACCCCTCCACTTT
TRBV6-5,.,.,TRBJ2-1,CASSMRPGRNEQFF,TGTGCCAGCAGTATGCGTCCTGGGAGGAATGAGCAGTTCTTC
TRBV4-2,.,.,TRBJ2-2,CASSHDYADTGELFF,TGTGCCAGCAGCCACGACTATGCGGACACCGGGGAGCTGTTTTTT
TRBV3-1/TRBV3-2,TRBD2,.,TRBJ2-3,CASSPAGGAKHTQYF,TGTGCCAGCAGTCCCGCGGGGGGGGCGAAACATACGCAGTATTTT
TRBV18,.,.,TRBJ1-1,CASSPGDFWAEAFF,TGTGCCAGCTCACCAGGGGATTTCTGGGCAGAAGCTTTCTTT
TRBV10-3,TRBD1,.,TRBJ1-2,CAFDRGGRGGYTF,TGTGCCTTCGACAGGGGAGGGAGGGGAGGCTACACCTTC
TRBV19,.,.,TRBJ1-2,CASSIYRATNYGYTF,TGTGCCAGTAGTATATATAGGGCTACTAACTATGGCTACACCTTC
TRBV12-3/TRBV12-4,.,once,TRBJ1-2,CASKAGVYFTF,TGTGCCAGCAAGGCAGGGGTCTACTTTACCTTC
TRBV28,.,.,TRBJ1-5,CASSLGRTLQPQHF,TGTGCCAGCAGCCTGGGCCGAACCTTGCAGCCCCAGCATTTT
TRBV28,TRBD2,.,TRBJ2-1,CASSSIGGASNEQFF,TGTGCCAGCAGTTCGATCGGGGGGGCTTCCAATGAGCAGTTCTTC
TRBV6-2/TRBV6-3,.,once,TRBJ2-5,CASSYPPPQETQYF,TGTGCCAGCAGTTACCCCCCGCCCCAAGAGACCCAGTACTTC
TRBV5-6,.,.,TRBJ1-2,CASSLTLNFRYGYTF,TGTGCCAGCAGCTTGACCCTCAACTTCCGCTATGGCTACACCTTC
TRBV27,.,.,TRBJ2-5,CASSSTGGTGNKGTQYF,TGTGCCAGCAGCTCTACGGGGGGGACAGGGAACAAGGGGACCCAGTACTTC
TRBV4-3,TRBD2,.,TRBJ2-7,CASSQDVSGAGGYEQYF,TGCGCCAGCAGCCAAGATGTGTCAGGAGCGGGGGGTTACGAGCAGTACTTC
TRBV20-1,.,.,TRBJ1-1,CSARQAPEAFF,TGCAGTGCTCGGCAGGCCCCAGAAGCTTTCTTT
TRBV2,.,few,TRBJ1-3,CASSPGAIPSGNTIYF,TGTGCCAGCAGTCCAGGGGCGATCCCCTCTGGAAACACCATATATTTT
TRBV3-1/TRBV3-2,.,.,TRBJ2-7,CASSQVGSKQYF,TGTGCCAGCAGCCAAGTCGGGTCGAAGCAGTACTTC
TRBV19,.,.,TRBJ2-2,CASSMEGVYTGELFF,TGTGCCAGTAGTATGGAAGGGGTGTACACCGGGGAGCTGTTTTTT
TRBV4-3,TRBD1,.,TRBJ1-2,CASSQDKTGGDYGYTF,TGCGCCAGCAGCCAAGATAAAACAGGGGGGGACTATGGCTACACCTTC
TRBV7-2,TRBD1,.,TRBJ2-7,CASAEDRAREQYF,TGTGCCAGCGCCGAGGACAGGGCGAGGGAGCAGTACTTC
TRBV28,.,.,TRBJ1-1,CASGGAVDTEAFF,TGTGCCAGCGGAGGGGCGGTGGACACTGAAGCTTTCTTT
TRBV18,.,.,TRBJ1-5,CASSTRQGNQPQHF,TGTGCCAGCTCAACTCGACAGGGCAATCAGCCCCAGCATTTT
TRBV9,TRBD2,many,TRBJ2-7,CASSRGDGTSFYF,TGTGCCAGCAGCAGAGGGGACGGGACTAGCTTTTACTTC
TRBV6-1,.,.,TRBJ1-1,CASSDHLLEGIKAFF,TGTGCCAGCAGTGACCATCTCTTGGAGGGGATCAAGGCTTTCTTT
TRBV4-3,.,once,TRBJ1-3,CASSQGGTSGNTIYF,TGCGCCAGCAGCCAAGGGGGGACCTCTGGAAACACCATATATTTT
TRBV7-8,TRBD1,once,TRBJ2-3,CASSSGTATDTQYF,TGTGCCAGCAGCTCCGGGACAGCCACAGATACGCAGTATTTT
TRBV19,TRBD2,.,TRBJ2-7,CASSRGTSGSYEQYF,TGTGCCAGTAGTAGGGGGACTAGCGGGAGCTACGAGCAGTACTTC
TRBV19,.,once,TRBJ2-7,CASTHTKPSYEQYF,TGTGCCAGTACCCACACGAAACCCAGCTACGAGCAGTACTTC
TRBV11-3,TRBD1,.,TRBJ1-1,CASSAGTGAKYTEAFF,TGTGCCAGCAGCGCCGGGACAGGTGCGAAGTACACTGAAGCTTTCTTT
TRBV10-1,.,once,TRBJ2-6,CASSPDSSGANVLTF,TGCGCCAGCAGCCCCGACAGCTCTGGGGCCAACGTCCTGACTTTC
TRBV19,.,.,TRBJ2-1,CASSTRRGSYNEQFF,TGTGCCAGTAGTACTAGACGTGGCTCCTACAATGAGCAGTTCTTC